This T cell receptor beta chain was identified during a study of tumor-infiltrating lymphocytes in primary liver carcinoma. Background on the study: Men and women, 30 to 69 years of age, made up the patients.

Germline DNA was also extracted, and blood RNA derived from unsorted whole blood. Germline V CDR1 and CDR2: MNHNS, SASEGT. The CDR3 totals 13 residues. V gave up 6 bases and J gave up 4 bases, with 12 bases separating them. Total RNA amounting to around 530 ng was the source from which TCR beta cDNA was made with a constant-region primer. Libraries for TCR beta were built through three nested multiplex PCR rounds, which together made up a slightly modified ARM-PCR procedure. Use of TRBV1-TRBV30 forward primers with a C-beta reverse primer characterized the first two PCR rounds, which lasted about 11 cycles each. TCRdb independently ran MiXCR on the multiplex PCR reads; one entry per CDR3 protein. The table lists a few hundred thousand distinct CDR3 sequences, approximately 54% of them singletons.

The chain recombines TRBV6-1 with TRBJ1-2, with unresolved D. Input material: peripheral blood. The source is a woman aged 30 to 39 with primary liver carcinoma and hepatitis B virus infection. CDR3 sequence (DNA): TGTGCCAGCAGCGACGGCGACGTCTATGGCTACACCTTC. This gives the protein CASSDGDVYGYTF.